This T cell receptor (beta chain) was retrieved from a study of T cell responses to AZD1222 COVID-19 vaccine. CDR1 and CDR2 (germline): GTSNPN, SVGIG (reference sequence). The CDR3 loop spans 13 amino acids. Between the trimmed V and J ends, which lost 4 bases and 2 bases, there was a span of 9 bases. To note about this clone: Antigen unknown.

Overall study results and limits: Researchers report vaccine-associated CD4 TCRs spanning spike, with dominance at 160-218 and 743-854.

Second-dose groups at about 4 or about 12 weeks were pooled. Only in-frame clones appear in the TCRdb table, and some are missing; sequencing was by immunoSEQ multiplex PCR. The repertoire holds approximately 120,000 clones, with approximately 90% as singletons. The starting material was peripheral blood, obtained 28 days after the second AZD1222 dose. The genes are TRBV30 and TRBJ2-1, with D possibly being TRBD2 (6 bases). The TCR originated in an adult who received the AZD1222 COVID-19 vaccine. The CDR3 DNA is TGTGCCTGGAAGGAGGGTCCCTACAATGAGCAGTTCTTC. Residues: CAWKEGPYNEQFF.